Shown below are 14 T cell receptor beta chains from a single sample sequenced in a study of cytomegalovirus exposure and HLA in healthy donors (dated by TCRdb to about 2017). Libraries were built with the immunoSEQ multiplex PCR assay. For the multiplex PCR, a mixture combining 60 forward primers for TCR Vbeta segments and 13 reverse primers for TCR Jbeta segments was used. The immuneACCESS repertoire file appears here via TCRdb, limited to in-frame rearrangements. These files lack a portion of the clones; in checked studies, under half of the deficit traces to unresolved V genes, and the cause of the others is not known. This sample holds approximately 210,000 clones; 79% were observed only once. The ten top clones hold less than 2% of the sample. The sequencing sample was made of PBMCs. These receptors were taken from a girl aged 10 to 17 in good health and CMV-seropositive.

The gene calls are TRBV5-6 and TRBJ2-1, with 9 positions matching TRBD1. V dropped 2 bases and J dropped 7; count of bases not matched to a gene: 7. The CDR3 runs 15 residues. CDR1 SGHDT and CDR2 YYEEEE come from the germline V gene. Here the CDR3 DNA reads TGTGCCAGCAGCTTCGACAGGACAGGGGTGAATGAGCAGTTCTTC. Protein: CASSFDRTGVNEQFF.

This sequence joins TRBV15 and TRBJ2-5; 10 nucleotides align to TRBD2. The assigned J gene may be wrong: the sequence end matches TRBJ2-7 better. Per the germline V gene, CDR1 is LNHNV and CDR2 is YYDKDF (reference sequence). There are 15 residues in the CDR3. In nucleotides, the CDR3 is TGTGCCACCAGCAGCGGACTAGCGGCCTCCTACGAGCAGTACTTC. It yields the protein CATSSGLAASYEQYF.

The chain uses TRBV11-2 and TRBJ1-6; no definite D call. V was clipped by 2 bases and J by 4 bases, with 9 bases between them. The CDR3 consists of 15 residues. Germline CDR1 reads SGHAT; CDR2 reads FQNNGV. Written as DNA, the CDR3 is TGTGCCAGCAGCTTATCTGAGGGTTATAATTCACCCCTCCACTTT. This sequence encodes CASSLSEGYNSPLHF.

The chain carries TRBV7-9 and TRBJ2-7, with 16 bases identical to TRBD2. The ends lost 5 bases at V and 0 bases at J; junction bases unmatched: 7. Per the germline V gene, CDR1 is SEHNR and CDR2 is FQNEAQ (reference sequence). The CDR3 consists of 18 residues. CDR3 loop: CASSPGTSGGVNSYEQYF. CDR3 nucleotide sequence: TGTGCCAGCAGCCCCGGGACTAGCGGGGGGGTTAACTCCTACGAGCAGTACTTC.

This chain connects TRBV7-9 to TRBJ2-5; no clear D. CDR3 length: 13 amino acids. Germline-derived CDR1 and CDR2 are SEHNR and FQNEAQ (reference sequence). Trimming removed 2 bases at V and 2 bases at J, with 6 bases between. The CDR3 DNA follows: TGTGCCAGCAGCTTATCCCCACAAGAGACCCAGTACTTC. This gives the protein CASSLSPQETQYF.

V is TRBV9 and J is TRBJ1-4; 8 nucleotides line up with TRBD1. V dropped 6 bases and J dropped 6; count of bases not matched to a gene: 4. Per the germline V gene, CDR1 is SGDLS and CDR2 is YYNGEE. The CDR3 sequence is 13 residues long. The CDR3 nucleotides read TGTGCCAGCAACCCGACAGGGGATGAAAAACTGTTTTTT. Its translation: CASNPTGDEKLFF.

This clone appeared a few times. The chain links TRBV4-3 to TRBJ2-5, with D tentatively TRBD2 (6 bases). The CDR3 extends over 15 amino acids. Per germline, CDR1 LGHNA and CDR2 YSLEER. The ends were cut back, 1 base at V and 1 base at J, with 10 bases in the middle. The DNA for the CDR3 is TGCGCCAGCAGCCAAGGGGTCGGGAGCCAAGAGACCCAGTACTTC. It encodes CASSQGVGSQETQYF.

This sequence joins TRBV29-1 and TRBJ2-7; D perhaps matches TRBD1 (6 bases). Looked up from germline, CDR1 is SQVTM and CDR2 is ANQGSEA. The CDR3 consists of 13 residues. Trimming took off 6 bases at V and 3 bases at J, with 15 bases between the two ends. The CDR3 coding sequence is TGCAGCGTCACCACCGGGACAAGCTACGAGCAGTACTTC. Its protein is CSVTTGTSYEQYF.

This rearrangement joins TRBV10-3 to TRBJ2-7, with D tentatively TRBD2 (5 bases). The CDR3 contains 14 residues. Germline V CDR1 and CDR2: ENHRY, SYGVKD. V was trimmed by 2 bases and J by 4 bases, leaving 12 bases between them. CDR3 sequence (DNA): TGTGCCATCAGTGAGCCGGACGGCGGGTACGAGCAGTACTTC. Translation gives CAISEPDGGYEQYF.

V usage is TRBV5-1 and J usage is TRBJ1-2, with TRBD1 identical over 7 bases. Trimming at V came to 6 bases and at J to 0 bases, leaving 8 bases not matched to a gene. This CDR3 contains 15 residues. Germline V gene lookup returns CDR1 SGHRS and CDR2 YFSETQ. CDR3 sequence: CASTATGAANYGYTF. CDR3 nucleotides: TGCGCCAGCACCGCTACAGGGGCCGCTAACTATGGCTACACCTTC. The entire variable domain, with the rest obtained from reference TRBV5-1 and TRBJ1-2, is as follows: KAGVTQTPRYLIKTRGQQVTLSCSPISGHRSVSWYQQTPGQGLQFLFEYFSETQRNKGNFPGRFSGRQFSNSRSEMNVSTLELGDSALYLCASTATGAANYGYTFGSGTRLTVV.

J is TRBJ1-1 and V is TRBV10-3, with unresolved D. V was pared by 3 bases and J by 3 bases, with 8 bases between. Per germline, CDR1 ENHRY and CDR2 SYGVKD. The CDR3 loop spans 13 amino acids. The chain's CDR3 is CAISDVSHTEAFF. The CDR3, as DNA: TGTGCCATCAGTGATGTTAGTCACACTGAAGCTTTCTTT.

The gene calls are TRBV19 and TRBJ2-1, with 12 nucleotides matching TRBD2. The V gene's germline CDR1 is LNHDA and CDR2 SQIVND (reference sequence). There are 17 residues in the CDR3. The junction had 15 bases not matched to a gene; V was cut back by 6 bases and J by 9 bases. The CDR3 bases are TGTGCCAGTAGCATACCTCTAGCGGGGGGGCCACCTACTGAGCAGTTCTTC. It is translated as CASSIPLAGGPPTEQFF.

This clone has a single count. The chain has TRBV6-5 and TRBJ1-2, with 7 bases aligning to TRBD1. Losses at the gene ends were 1 base for V and 7 bases for J; bases not matched to a gene: 6. The CDR3 is 14 residues long. Germline lookup yields CDR1 MNHEY and CDR2 SVGAGI. Here the CDR3 reads CASSYFDREGGYTF. The CDR3 DNA reads as TGTGCCAGCAGTTACTTCGACAGGGAAGGTGGCTACACCTTC.

The chain couples TRBV4-3 to TRBJ2-1; 12 positions agree with TRBD2. The CDR3 contains 20 residues. Per germline, CDR1 LGHNA and CDR2 YSLEER. V lost 0 bases to trimming and J lost 0 bases; unmatched junction nucleotides: 9. The CDR3 coding sequence is TGCGCCAGCAGCCAAGATATGGCTAGCGGGGGGGTGAACTCCTACAATGAGCAGTTCTTC. Its translation is CASSQDMASGGVNSYNEQFF.